This T cell receptor (beta chain) came from a study of OX40 agonist ivuxolimab in advanced cancers. The table came from immunoSEQ multiplex PCR; TCRdb's copy has only in-frame clones and leaves some out. The sample carries tens of thousands of clones, about four fifths recorded once. Of note for this clone: Its antigen is not known.

Germline assignment: CDR1 SGHNT and CDR2 YENEEA. This CDR3 has 16 amino acids. Trimming at V came to 5 bases and at J to 5 bases, leaving 9 bases not matched to a gene. General observations from the study: Undetermined was the antigen specificity of the expanded peripheral T cells.

The specimen was CD4+ or CD8+ T cells sorted from blood, collected in a trial of the OX40 agonist ivuxolimab. The origin of this receptor is an adult with an advanced solid tumor such as melanoma, head and neck, liver or kidney cancer. The chain combines TRBV11-3 with TRBJ2-2; 9 positions match TRBD1. This CDR3 reads CASSTKAGTGTGELFF. The CDR3 DNA is TGTGCCAGCAGCACAAAAGCCGGGACAGGGACCGGGGAGCTGTTTTTT.